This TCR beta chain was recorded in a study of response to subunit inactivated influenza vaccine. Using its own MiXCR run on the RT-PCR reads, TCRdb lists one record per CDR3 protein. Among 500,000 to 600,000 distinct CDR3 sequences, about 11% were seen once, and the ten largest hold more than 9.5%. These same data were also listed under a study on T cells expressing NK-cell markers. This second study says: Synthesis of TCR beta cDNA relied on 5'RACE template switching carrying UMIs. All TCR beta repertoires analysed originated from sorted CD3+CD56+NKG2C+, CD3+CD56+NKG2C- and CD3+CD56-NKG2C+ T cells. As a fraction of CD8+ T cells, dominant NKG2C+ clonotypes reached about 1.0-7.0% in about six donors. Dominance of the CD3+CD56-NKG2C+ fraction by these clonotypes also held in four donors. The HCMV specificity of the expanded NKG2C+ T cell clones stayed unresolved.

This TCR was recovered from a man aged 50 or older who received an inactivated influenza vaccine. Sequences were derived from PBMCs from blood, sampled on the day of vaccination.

CDR3 bases: TGTGCCAGCCGGGAACTCACAGATACGCAGTATTTT. Translated: CASRELTDTQYF. The rearrangement uses TRBV7-2 and TRBJ2-3; a possible D gene is TRBD2 (5 bases). Germline V gene data show CDR1 as SGHTA and CDR2 as FQGNSA. The V gene lost 8 bases and the J gene lost 2 bases, with 8 bases spanning the gap. The CDR3 is 12 amino acids.